The source of this TCR beta chain is a study of blood T cell repertoires in COVID-19. Looking at the study overall: Researchers got acute and convalescent COVID-19 samples from the United States, Italy and Spain. The cDNA or gDNA used as material had been derived from T cells, B-cell-depleted T cells, or PBMCs.

Authors' analysis steps: Reference gene primers were amplified, and this amplification served to estimate nucleated cell counts. Assay used: immunoSEQ multiplex PCR; TCRdb lists only in-frame clones, some missing. V, J and clone size were drawn from that table, and D and trimming were deduced from the DNA. Here the sample spans approximately 150,000 clones, approximately 81% being singletons. The receptor comes from a human donor with acute or convalescent COVID-19. The donor label of this sample is uncertain. The sequenced material came from peripheral blood.

This CDR3 reads CATSRDRGLAGARSYEQYV. Written as DNA, the CDR3 is TGTGCCACCAGCAGAGATCGGGGACTAGCGGGAGCTCGGTCCTACGAGCAGTACGTC. The chain is built from TRBV15 and TRBJ2-7, with TRBD2 matching over 14 bases. The CDR3 extends over 19 amino acids. The V segment lost 0 bases and the J segment 1 base; nucleotides outside the gene matches: 8. The germline V gene encodes CDR1 LNHNV and CDR2 YYDKDF (reference sequence).